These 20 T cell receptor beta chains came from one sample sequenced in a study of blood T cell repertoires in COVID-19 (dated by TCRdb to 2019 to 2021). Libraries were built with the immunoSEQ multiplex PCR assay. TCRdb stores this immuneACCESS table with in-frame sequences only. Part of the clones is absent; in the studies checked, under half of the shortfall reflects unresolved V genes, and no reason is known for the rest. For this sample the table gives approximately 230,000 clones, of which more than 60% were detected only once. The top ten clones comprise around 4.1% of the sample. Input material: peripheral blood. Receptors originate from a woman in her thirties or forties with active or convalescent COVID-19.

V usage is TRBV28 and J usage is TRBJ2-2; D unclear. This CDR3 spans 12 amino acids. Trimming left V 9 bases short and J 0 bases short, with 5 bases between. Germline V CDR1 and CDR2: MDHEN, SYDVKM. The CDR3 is CASPSNTGELFF. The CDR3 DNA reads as TGTGCCAGTCCTTCGAACACCGGGGAGCTGTTTTTT.

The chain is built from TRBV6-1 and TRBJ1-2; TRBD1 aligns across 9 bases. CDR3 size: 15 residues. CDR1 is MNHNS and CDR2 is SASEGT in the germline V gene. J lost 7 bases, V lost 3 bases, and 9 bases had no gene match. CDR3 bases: TGTGCCAGCAGTGACCCGACAGGGGGTTCGTTTGGCTACACCTTC. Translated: CASSDPTGGSFGYTF.

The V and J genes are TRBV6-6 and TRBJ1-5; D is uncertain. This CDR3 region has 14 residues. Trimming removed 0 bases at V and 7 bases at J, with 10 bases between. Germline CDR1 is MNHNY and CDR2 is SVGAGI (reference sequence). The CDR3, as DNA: TGTGCCAGCAGTTACTCCCTAACCGAACAGCCCCAGCATTTT. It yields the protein CASSYSLTEQPQHF.

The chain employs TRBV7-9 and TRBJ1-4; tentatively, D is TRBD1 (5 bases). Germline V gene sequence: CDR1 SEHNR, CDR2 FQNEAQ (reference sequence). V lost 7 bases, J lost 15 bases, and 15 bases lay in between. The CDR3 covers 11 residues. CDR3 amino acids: CASTGTRGVFF. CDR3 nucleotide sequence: TGTGCCAGCACCGGGACCCGCGGGGTGTTTTTT.

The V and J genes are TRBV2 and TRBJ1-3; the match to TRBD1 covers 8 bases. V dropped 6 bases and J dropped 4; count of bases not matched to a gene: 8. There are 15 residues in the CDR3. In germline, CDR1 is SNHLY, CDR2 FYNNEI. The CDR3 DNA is TGTGCCAGCAGGGCCAGGACAGGGCAAGGAAACACCATATATTTT. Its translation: CASRARTGQGNTIYF. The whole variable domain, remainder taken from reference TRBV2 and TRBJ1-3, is EPEVTQTPSHQVTQMGQEVILRCVPISNHLYFYWYRQILGQKVEFLVSFYNNEISEKSEIFDDQFSVERPDGSNFTLKIRSTKLEDSAMYFCASRARTGQGNTIYFGEGSWLTVV.

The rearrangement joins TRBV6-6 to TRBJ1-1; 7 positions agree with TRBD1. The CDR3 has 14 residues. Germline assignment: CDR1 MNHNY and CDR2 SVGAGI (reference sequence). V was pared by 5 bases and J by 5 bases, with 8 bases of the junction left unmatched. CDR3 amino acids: CASSGRTGETEAFF. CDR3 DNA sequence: TGTGCCAGCAGTGGACGAACAGGGGAAACTGAAGCTTTCTTT.

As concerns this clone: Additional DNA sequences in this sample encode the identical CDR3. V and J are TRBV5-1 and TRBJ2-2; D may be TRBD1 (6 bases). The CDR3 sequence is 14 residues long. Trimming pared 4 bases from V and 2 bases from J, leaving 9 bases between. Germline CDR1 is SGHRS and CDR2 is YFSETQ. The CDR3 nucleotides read TGCGCCAGCAGCCTGGACAGAAACACCGGGGAGCTGTTTTTT. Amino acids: CASSLDRNTGELFF.

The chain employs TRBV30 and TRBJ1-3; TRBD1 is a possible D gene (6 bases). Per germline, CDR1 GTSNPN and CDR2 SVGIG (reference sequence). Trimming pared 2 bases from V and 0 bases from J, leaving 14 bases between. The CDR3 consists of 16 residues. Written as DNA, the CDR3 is TGTGCCTGGAGTCCCTTGGACAGTAGCTCTGGAAACACCATATATTTT. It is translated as CAWSPLDSSSGNTIYF.

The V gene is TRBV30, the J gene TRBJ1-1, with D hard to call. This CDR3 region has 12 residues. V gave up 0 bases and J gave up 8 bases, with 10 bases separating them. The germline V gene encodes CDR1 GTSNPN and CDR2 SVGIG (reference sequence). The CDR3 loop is CAWSVLSREAFF. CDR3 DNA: TGTGCCTGGAGTGTGTTGTCCAGGGAAGCTTTCTTT.

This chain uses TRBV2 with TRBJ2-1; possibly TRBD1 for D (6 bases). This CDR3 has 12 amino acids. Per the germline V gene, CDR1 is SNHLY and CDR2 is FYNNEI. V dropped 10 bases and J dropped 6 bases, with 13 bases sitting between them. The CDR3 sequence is CATPDRSNEQFF. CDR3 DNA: TGTGCCACCCCGGACAGAAGCAATGAGCAGTTCTTC.

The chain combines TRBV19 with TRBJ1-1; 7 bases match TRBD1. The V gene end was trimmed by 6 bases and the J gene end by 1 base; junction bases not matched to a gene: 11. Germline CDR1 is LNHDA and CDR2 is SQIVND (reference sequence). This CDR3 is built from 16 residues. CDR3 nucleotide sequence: TGTGCCAGTAGCCCATATACAGGGGCGAGGAACACTGAAGCTTTCTTT. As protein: CASSPYTGARNTEAFF.

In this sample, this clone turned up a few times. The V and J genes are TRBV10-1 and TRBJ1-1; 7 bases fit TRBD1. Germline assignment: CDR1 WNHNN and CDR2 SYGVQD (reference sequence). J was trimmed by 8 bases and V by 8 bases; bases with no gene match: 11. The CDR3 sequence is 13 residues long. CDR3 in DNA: TGCGCCAGCCAAGGGACAGCTGGAGCCGAAGCTTTCTTT. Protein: CASQGTAGAEAFF.

The CDR3 region is CASSYARADNEQFF. The CDR3 DNA reads TGTGCCAGCAGCTATGCGAGGGCCGATAATGAGCAGTTCTTC. The gene calls are TRBV11-2 and TRBJ2-1; a possible D gene is TRBD2 (5 bases). The germline V gene encodes CDR1 SGHAT and CDR2 FQNNGV. Deletions cut 4 bases from V and 7 bases from J, with 14 bases between. The CDR3 covers 14 residues.

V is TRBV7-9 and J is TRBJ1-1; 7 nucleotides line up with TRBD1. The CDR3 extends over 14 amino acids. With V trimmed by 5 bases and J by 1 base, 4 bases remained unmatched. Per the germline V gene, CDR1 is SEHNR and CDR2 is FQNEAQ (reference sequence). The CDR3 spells CASSARTGNTEAFF. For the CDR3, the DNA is TGTGCCAGCAGCGCCAGGACAGGGAACACTGAAGCTTTCTTT.

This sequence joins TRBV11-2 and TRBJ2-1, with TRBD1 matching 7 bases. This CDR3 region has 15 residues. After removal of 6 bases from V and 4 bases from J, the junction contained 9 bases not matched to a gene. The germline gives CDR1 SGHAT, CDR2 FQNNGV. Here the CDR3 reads CASSFTGTDYNEQFF. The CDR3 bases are TGTGCCAGCAGTTTCACCGGGACAGATTACAATGAGCAGTTCTTC.

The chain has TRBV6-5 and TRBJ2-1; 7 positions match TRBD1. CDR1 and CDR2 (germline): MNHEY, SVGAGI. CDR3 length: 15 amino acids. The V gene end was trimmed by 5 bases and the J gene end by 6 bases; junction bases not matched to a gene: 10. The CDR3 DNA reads TGTGCCAGCAGTAGGGGACAGTTCTACGGCAATGAGCAGTTCTTC. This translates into CASSRGQFYGNEQFF.

Here the CDR3 DNA reads TGTGCCAGCAGTTTAGACAGCACCAATCAGCCCCAGCATTTT. Translation gives CASSLDSTNQPQHF. The chain joins TRBV2 to TRBJ1-5; possibly TRBD1 for D (5 bases). The CDR3 has 14 amino acids. V lost 5 bases, J lost 3 bases, and 11 bases lay in between. Germline V gene data show CDR1 as SNHLY and CDR2 as FYNNEI.

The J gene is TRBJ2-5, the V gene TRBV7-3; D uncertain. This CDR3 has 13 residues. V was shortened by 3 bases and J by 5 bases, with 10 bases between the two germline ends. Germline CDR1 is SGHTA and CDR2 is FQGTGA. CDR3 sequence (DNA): TGTGCCAGCAGCTTTTCGAGTCGGGAGACCCAGTACTTC. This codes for CASSFSSRETQYF.

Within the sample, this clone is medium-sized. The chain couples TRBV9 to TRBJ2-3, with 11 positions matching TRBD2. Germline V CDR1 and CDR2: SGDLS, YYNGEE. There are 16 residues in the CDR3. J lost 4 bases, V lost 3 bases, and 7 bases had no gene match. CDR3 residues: CASSGYLAGGPDTQYF. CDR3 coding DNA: TGTGCCAGCAGCGGCTACTTAGCGGGGGGGCCAGATACGCAGTATTTT. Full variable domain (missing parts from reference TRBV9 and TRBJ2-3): DSGVTQTPKHLITATGQRVTLRCSPRSGDLSVYWYQQSLDQGLQFLIQYYNGEERAKGNILERFSAQQFPDLHSELNLSSLELGDSALYFCASSGYLAGGPDTQYFGPGTRLTVL.

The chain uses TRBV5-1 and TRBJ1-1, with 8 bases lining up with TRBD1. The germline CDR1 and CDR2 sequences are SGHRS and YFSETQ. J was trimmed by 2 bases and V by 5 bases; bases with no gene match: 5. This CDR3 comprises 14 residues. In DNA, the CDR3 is TGCGCCAGCAGGCAGGGACAGGCCAACACTGAAGCTTTCTTT. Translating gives CASRQGQANTEAFF.